Following are 8 T cell receptor beta chains from one sample sequenced in a study of blood T cell repertoires in COVID-19. The protocol was immunoSEQ multiplex PCR, while the TCRdb copy is restricted to in-frame clones and leaves out a portion. The sample includes a few hundred thousand clones, about 81% of them seen just once. Sequenced material: PBMCs or T cells enriched from blood (not recorded which). Every receptor here comes from a man in his forties who had recovered from COVID-19.

The chain recombines TRBV5-1 with TRBJ2-3; 13 bases match TRBD2. Per germline, CDR1 SGHRS and CDR2 YFSETQ. V lost 0 bases to trimming and J lost 5 bases; unmatched junction nucleotides: 6. This CDR3 region has 17 residues. Here the CDR3 reads CASSLVGTSGAGDTQYF. The CDR3 nucleotides read TGCGCCAGCAGCTTGGTCGGGACTAGCGGGGCGGGAGATACGCAGTATTTT.

V is TRBV6-2 or TRBV6-3 and J is TRBJ2-1; D may be TRBD2 (7 bases). CDR3 size: 13 residues. The V and J ends lost 5 bases and 9 bases respectively, with 14 bases between them. CDR1 is MNHEY, CDR2 SVGEGT, per germline. The CDR3 bases are TGTGCCAGCAGTCGGGGGGCCGGGAGTGAGCAGTTCTTC. Translation: CASSRGAGSEQFF.

This clone was counted a few times. One end of the junction fails to match germline, which may point to a read error. This chain joins TRBV7-9 and TRBJ2-1, with 11 bases matching TRBD2. The CDR3 covers 14 residues. Germline V CDR1 and CDR2: SEHNR, FQNEAQ (reference sequence). This CDR3 is CASSLEGTSGPRVF. The DNA of the CDR3 is TGTGCCAGCAGCTTAGAAGGGACTAGCGGCCCTCGGGTCTTC. The full variable domain, in which reference TRBV7-9 and TRBJ2-1 provide the parts outside the CDR3, is DTGVSQNPRHKITKRGQNVTFRCDPISEHNRLYWYRQTLGQGPEFLTYFQNEAQLEKSRLLSDRFSAERPKGSFSTLEIQRTEQGDSAMYLCASSLEGTSGPRVFGPGTRLTVL.

The V and J genes are TRBV7-3 and TRBJ1-1, with 9 bases aligning to TRBD1. J was trimmed by 11 bases and V by 3 bases; bases with no gene match: 7. The CDR3 spans 13 residues. Germline V gene lookup returns CDR1 SGHTA and CDR2 FQGTGA. The CDR3 loop reads CASSLGQGTSAFF. CDR3 sequence (DNA): TGTGCCAGCAGCTTGGGACAGGGAACTTCGGCTTTCTTT. Together with reference TRBV7-3 and TRBJ1-1, the CDR3 gives the full variable domain: GAGVSQTPSNKVTEKGKYVELRCDPISGHTALYWYRQSLGQGPEFLIYFQGTGAADDSGLPNDRFFAVRPEGSVSTLKIQRTERGDSAVYLCASSLGQGTSAFFGQGTRLTVV.

The V gene is TRBV5-5, the J gene TRBJ2-2, with 8 bases lining up with TRBD2. The CDR3 extends over 15 amino acids. Trimming cost V 0 bases and J 4 bases; bases outside gene matches: 2. Germline CDR1 and CDR2: SGHKS and YYEKEE (reference sequence). The CDR3 nucleotides are TGTGCCAGCAGCTTGGCTCGGGGGGGCACCGGGGAGCTGTTTTTT. Amino acids: CASSLARGGTGELFF.

This CDR3 is CASSHSGLENAGHTQYF. DNA for the CDR3: TGTGCCAGCAGCCACTCGGGACTAGAGAACGCCGGACATACGCAGTATTTT. The chain links TRBV3-1 (or the pseudogene TRBV3-2) to TRBJ2-3; 8 nucleotides match TRBD2. There are 17 residues in the CDR3. V lost 3 bases and J lost 7; bases outside the gene matches: 15. Germline V gene sequence: CDR1 LGHDT, CDR2 YNNKEL (reference sequence).

The chain has TRBV5-1 and TRBJ2-1, with TRBD2 identical over 10 bases. The CDR3 loop spans 15 amino acids. In germline, CDR1 is SGHRS, CDR2 YFSETQ. Trimming cost V 4 bases and J 7 bases; bases outside gene matches: 8. The chain's CDR3 is CASSESGGAENEQFF. The DNA for the CDR3 is TGCGCCAGCAGCGAAAGCGGGGGGGCCGAGAATGAGCAGTTCTTC.

J is TRBJ2-4 and V is TRBV18; D not certain. Germline CDR1 is KGHSH and CDR2 is LQKENI. Trimming removed 0 bases at V and 2 bases at J, with 8 bases between. CDR3 length: 15 amino acids. The CDR3 spells CASSPPGSPKNIQYF. CDR3 DNA: TGTGCCAGCTCACCACCTGGCAGTCCCAAAAACATTCAGTACTTC.